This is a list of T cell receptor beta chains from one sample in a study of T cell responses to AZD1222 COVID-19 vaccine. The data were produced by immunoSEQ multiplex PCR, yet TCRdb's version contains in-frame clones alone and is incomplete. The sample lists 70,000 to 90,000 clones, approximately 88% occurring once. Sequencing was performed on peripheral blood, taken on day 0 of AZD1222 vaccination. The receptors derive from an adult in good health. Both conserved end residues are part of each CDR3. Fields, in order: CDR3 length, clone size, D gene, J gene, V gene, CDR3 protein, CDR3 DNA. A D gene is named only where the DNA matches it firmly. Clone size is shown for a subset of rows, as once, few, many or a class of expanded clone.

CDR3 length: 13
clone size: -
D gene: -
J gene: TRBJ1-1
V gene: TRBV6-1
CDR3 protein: CASSDLGSTEAFF
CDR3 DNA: TGTGCCAGCAGTGATCTAGGGAGCACTGAAGCTTTCTTT

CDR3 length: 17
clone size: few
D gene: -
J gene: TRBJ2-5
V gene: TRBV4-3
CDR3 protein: CASSQEGGLVAPETQYF
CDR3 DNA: TGCGCCAGCAGCCAAGAAGGTGGGCTAGTCGCCCCGGAGACCCAGTACTTC

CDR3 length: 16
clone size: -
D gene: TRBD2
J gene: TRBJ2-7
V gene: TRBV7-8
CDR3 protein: CASSLGSGGATYEQYF
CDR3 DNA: TGTGCCAGCAGCTTAGGTAGCGGGGGGGCGACCTACGAGCAGTACTTC

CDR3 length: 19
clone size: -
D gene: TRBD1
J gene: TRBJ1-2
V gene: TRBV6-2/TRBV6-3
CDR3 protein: CASSYPLRDSKRNNYGYTF
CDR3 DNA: TGTGCCAGCAGTTACCCTTTACGGGACAGCAAAAGAAATAACTATGGCTACACCTTC

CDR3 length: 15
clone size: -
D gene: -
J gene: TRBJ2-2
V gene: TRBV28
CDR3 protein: CASSRRKGFAGELFF
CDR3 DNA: TGTGCCAGCAGCCGGCGGAAAGGGTTCGCCGGGGAGCTGTTTTTT

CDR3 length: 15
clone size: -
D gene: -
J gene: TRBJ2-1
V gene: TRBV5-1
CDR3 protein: CASSLGPGVGNEQFF
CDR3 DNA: TGCGCCAGCAGCTTGGGTCCAGGGGTCGGAAATGAGCAGTTCTTC

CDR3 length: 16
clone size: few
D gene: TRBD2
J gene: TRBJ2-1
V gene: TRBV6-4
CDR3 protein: CASRVSGRSSYNEQFF
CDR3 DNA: TGTGCCAGCAGAGTTAGCGGGAGGAGCTCCTACAATGAGCAGTTCTTC

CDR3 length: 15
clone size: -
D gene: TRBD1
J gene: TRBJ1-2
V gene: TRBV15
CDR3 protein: CATSSGQGTNYGYTF
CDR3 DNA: TGTGCCACCAGCAGCGGACAGGGGACTAACTATGGCTACACCTTC

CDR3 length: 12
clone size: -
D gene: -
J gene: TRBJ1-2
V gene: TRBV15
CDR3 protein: CATSGTTVGYTF
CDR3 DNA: TGTGCCACCAGCGGAACGACAGTCGGCTACACCTTC

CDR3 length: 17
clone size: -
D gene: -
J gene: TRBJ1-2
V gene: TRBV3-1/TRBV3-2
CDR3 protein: CASSQVLWGARHYGYTF
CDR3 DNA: TGTGCCAGCAGCCAAGTTTTGTGGGGCGCACGTCACTATGGCTACACCTTC

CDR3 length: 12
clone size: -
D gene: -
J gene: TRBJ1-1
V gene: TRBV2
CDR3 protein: CASRNSGTEAFF
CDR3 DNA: TGTGCCAGCAGAAACAGCGGCACTGAAGCTTTCTTT

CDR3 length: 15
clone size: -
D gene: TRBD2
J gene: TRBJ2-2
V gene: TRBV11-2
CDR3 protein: CASSLSGGASGELFF
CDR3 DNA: TGTGCCAGCAGCTTAAGCGGGGGGGCGTCCGGGGAGCTGTTTTTT

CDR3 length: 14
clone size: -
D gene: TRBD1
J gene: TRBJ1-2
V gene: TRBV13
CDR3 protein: CASSARQGEDGYTF
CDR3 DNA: TGTGCCAGCAGCGCTCGACAGGGAGAGGATGGCTACACCTTC

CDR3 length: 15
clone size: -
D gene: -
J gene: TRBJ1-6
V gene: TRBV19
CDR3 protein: CASSMRTFDVSPLHF
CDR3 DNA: TGTGCCAGTAGCATGCGAACCTTCGACGTTTCACCCCTCCACTTT

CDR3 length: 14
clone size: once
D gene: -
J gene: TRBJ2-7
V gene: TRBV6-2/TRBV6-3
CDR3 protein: CASSYVGRQYEQYF
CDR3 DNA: TGTGCCAGCAGTTACGTAGGACGGCAATACGAGCAGTACTTC

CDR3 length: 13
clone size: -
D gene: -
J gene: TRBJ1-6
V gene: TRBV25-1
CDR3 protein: CASSLRVGSPLHF
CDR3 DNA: TGTGCCAGCAGTCTCAGGGTGGGCTCACCCCTCCACTTT